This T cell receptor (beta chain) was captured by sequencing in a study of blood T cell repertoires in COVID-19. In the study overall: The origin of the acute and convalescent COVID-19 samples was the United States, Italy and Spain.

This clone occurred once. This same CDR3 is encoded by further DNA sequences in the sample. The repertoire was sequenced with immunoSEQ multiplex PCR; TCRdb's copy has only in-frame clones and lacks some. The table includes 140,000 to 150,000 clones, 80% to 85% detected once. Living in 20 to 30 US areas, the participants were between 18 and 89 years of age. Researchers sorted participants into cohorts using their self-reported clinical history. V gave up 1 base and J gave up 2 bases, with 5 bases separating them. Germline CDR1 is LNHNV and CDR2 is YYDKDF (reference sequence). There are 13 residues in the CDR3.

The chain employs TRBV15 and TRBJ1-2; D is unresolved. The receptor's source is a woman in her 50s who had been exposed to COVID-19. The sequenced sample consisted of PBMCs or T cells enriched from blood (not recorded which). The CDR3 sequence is CATSRGGNYGYTF. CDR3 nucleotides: TGTGCCACCAGCAGAGGAGGGAACTATGGCTACACCTTC.